These T cell receptor beta chains were read from a single sample in a study of CXCR3-negative and CXCR3-positive naive CD8 T cells. No DNA is given; TCRdb re-called the 5' RACE reads and lists each CDR3 protein once. The repertoire table contains approximately 56,000 distinct CDR3 sequences. The sample comprised naive CXCR3- CD8+ T cells from blood. The receptors come from a human donor in good health. Some clones in this sample may be carry-over from other donors' samples. Both conserved end residues are part of each CDR3.

V gene	J gene	CDR3 length	CDR3 protein
TRBV5-1	TRBJ2-1	15	CASSLTPSSYNEQFF
TRBV12-3/TRBV12-4	TRBJ2-1	15	CASSTFSGHYNEQFF
TRBV7-9	TRBJ2-1	16	CASSLYSGGAGDEQFF
TRBV7-6	TRBJ2-1	15	CASSGSFTDLNEQFF
TRBV3-1	TRBJ2-3	17	CASSQGRGSAVGDTQYF
TRBV6-4	TRBJ2-1	13	CASSDSLVSEQFF
TRBV6-5	TRBJ2-1	14	CASSYGPSGELRFF
TRBV29-1	TRBJ1-2	16	CSVVLQPAGPRYGYTF
TRBV5-1	TRBJ2-5	16	CASSLGGLAAQETQYF
TRBV4-1	TRBJ2-7	15	CASSHRDSFSYEQYF
TRBV4-2	TRBJ2-7	15	CASSHPEQGSYEQYF
TRBV12-3/TRBV12-4	TRBJ2-2	15	CASSFRGRGTGELFF
TRBV4-3	TRBJ2-2	15	CASSQATTMQGELFF
TRBV7-2	TRBJ2-3	15	CASSLYAGGTDTQYF
TRBV28	TRBJ2-6	16	CASSSPRHSGANVLTF
TRBV30	TRBJ2-7	14	CAWETGQGLSEQYF
TRBV6-2/TRBV6-3	TRBJ2-4	13	CASSYLYKNIQYF
TRBV2	TRBJ1-2	15	CASSERVRGDYGYTF
TRBV18	TRBJ2-1	16	CASSPLDSTNNNEQFF
TRBV6-2/TRBV6-3	TRBJ1-1	17	CASRPPGQGAANTEAFF
TRBV25-1	TRBJ2-5	12	CASGDSQETQYF
TRBV28	TRBJ2-7	15	CASSPLHRDSGEQYF
TRBV27	TRBJ2-2	15	CASSLGQGDTGELFF
TRBV6-5	TRBJ2-1	11	CASSYLGEQFF
TRBV13	TRBJ2-7	16	CASSPQSGGFSYEQYF
TRBV2	TRBJ1-1	15	CASKVGPDRDTEAFF
TRBV9	TRBJ2-1	13	CASSVDHSGEQFF
TRBV7-9	TRBJ2-7	11	CASSTGYEQYF
TRBV10-3	TRBJ2-5	13	CAISESDTSDQYF
TRBV12-3/TRBV12-4	TRBJ2-6	15	CASSSPSAGANVLTF
TRBV6-2/TRBV6-3	TRBJ2-1	13	CASSYSSQNEQFF
TRBV15	TRBJ2-7	15	CATSGATGSAYEQYF
TRBV29-1	TRBJ2-2	13	CSVPGQGPGELFF
TRBV29-1	TRBJ2-3	14	CSVSLGQYTDTQYF
TRBV3-1	TRBJ2-5	15	CASSQVPTSQETQYF
TRBV29-1	TRBJ2-1	16	CSALDDGQGPYNEQFF
TRBV4-1	TRBJ2-7	15	CASSLGTQFGYEQYF
TRBV6-5	TRBJ2-7	14	CASSLGAGPYEQYF
TRBV29-1	TRBJ1-1	14	CSVDLNVENTEAFF
TRBV4-3	TRBJ2-1	13	CASSQDYNNEQFF
TRBV7-9	TRBJ2-1	12	CASIGRNNEQFF
TRBV6-5	TRBJ2-2	13	CASSYSGTRELFF
TRBV20-1	TRBJ1-2	13	CSARGGPSRGYTF
TRBV29-1	TRBJ2-7	16	CSVGGAGTRHSYEQYF
TRBV11-2	TRBJ1-2	15	CASSLLIGTAYGYTF
TRBV19	TRBJ1-1	14	CASSLPGPTTEAFF